Included here is one T cell receptor beta chain sequence, with context. As yet, its antigen is unknown. The protocol was immunoSEQ multiplex PCR, while the TCRdb copy is restricted to in-frame clones and leaves out a portion. The sample records roughly 220,000 clones, 80% to 95% being singletons. CDR1 and CDR2 (germline): MGHRA, YSYEKL. With 3 bases removed from V and 4 bases from J, the gap between germline ends came to 9 bases. The CDR3 loop spans 13 amino acids. This entry comes from a study of cytomegalovirus exposure and HLA in healthy donors. In the study overall: The use of the same platform for the 120 validation repertoires and the 666 first-cohort repertoires was reported by a later analysis. Study-level points and caveats: Specific recognition of CMV antigens was confirmed in vitro for a few chains (all CMV-associated). Rarity marked most TCR sequences, yet some public TCRs occurred in many donors. Accounts indicate the classifier identified cytomegalovirus status with strong specificity and sensitivity.

V gene TRBV4-1 combines with J gene TRBJ1-1; D may be TRBD1 (6 bases). Source material: PBMCs. This receptor was identified in a woman between 18 and 29 years old in good health and CMV-seronegative. CDR3 sequence: CASSHRQATEAFF. The CDR3 DNA is TGCGCCAGCAGCCATCGACAGGCCACTGAAGCTTTCTTT.